This entry lists 17 T cell receptor beta chains sequenced from one sample in a study of T cell repertoires in cytomegalovirus infection. One entry per CDR3 protein results from TCRdb running MiXCR on the reads. The table lists about 310,000 distinct CDR3 sequences, approximately 10% of them singletons, with over 2.5% in the top ten. The specimen sequenced was PBMCs. These receptors originate from a human donor in good health (CMV status not recorded). Some clones in this sample may be carry-over from other donors' samples.

This clonotype was counted ten times or more. The CDR3 spells CASSSSGTSGAETQYF. The CDR3 bases are TGTGCCAGCAGCTCCTCCGGGACTAGCGGGGCAGAGACCCAGTACTTC. The V gene is TRBV7-2, the J gene TRBJ2-5, with TRBD2 matching 13 bases. J lost 4 bases, V lost 4 bases, and 6 bases had no gene match. There are 16 residues in the CDR3. Germline lookup yields CDR1 SGHTA and CDR2 FQGNSA.

In its sample, this clonotype was seen many times. This rearrangement joins TRBV23-1 to TRBJ2-7; D perhaps matches TRBD1 (6 bases). Being an ORF, TRBV23-1 has a function that is uncertain. V shed 7 bases and J shed 3 bases, with 13 bases lying between them. The CDR3 sequence is 13 residues long. CDR3 bases: TGCGCCAGCACCCCCCGGGACAACTACGAGCAGTACGTC. This sequence encodes CASTPRDNYEQYV.

This clonotype was seen more than once but under ten times. The chain carries TRBV19 and TRBJ1-2, with 7 positions matching TRBD1. The trim removed 7 bases at V and 8 bases at J, leaving 10 bases unmatched. Germline V gene lookup returns CDR1 LNHDA and CDR2 SQIVND (reference sequence). The CDR3 spans 13 residues. CDR3 loop: CASNVDRRGGYTF. The DNA of the CDR3 is TGTGCCAGTAACGTGGACAGGCGCGGCGGCTACACCTTC.

This clonotype was observed a handful of times. The chain recombines TRBV6-2 or TRBV6-3 with TRBJ2-1, with 11 bases matching TRBD2. J gave up 3 bases and V 1 base, and 11 bases lay outside the gene matches. The CDR3 consists of 19 residues. Per germline, CDR1 MNHEY and CDR2 SVGEGT. CDR3 nucleotide sequence: TGTGCCAGCAGTTACTACTCCGGGGGACTAGCGGACTACTACAATGAGCAGTTCTTC. Residues: CASSYYSGGLADYYNEQFF.

In this sample, this clonotype turned up many times. This chain joins TRBV7-2 and TRBJ2-1, with 7 nucleotides matching TRBD1. There are 14 residues in the CDR3. In germline, CDR1 is SGHTA, CDR2 FQGNSA. V was clipped by 5 bases and J by 5 bases; unmatched bases: 6. The CDR3 region has the DNA TGTGCCAGCAGCCTCTCGACAGGGCACAATGAGCAGTTCTTC. Protein product: CASSLSTGHNEQFF. The whole variable domain, filled in from reference TRBV7-2 and TRBJ2-1, reads GAGVSQSPSNKVTEKGKDVELRCDPISGHTALYWYRQSLGQGLEFLIYFQGNSAPDKSGLPSDRFSAERTGGSVSTLTIQRTQQEDSAVYLCASSLSTGHNEQFFGPGTRLTVL.

This clonotype has just a few counts. This chain connects TRBV20-1 to TRBJ1-2, with D unclear. Germline V lookup: CDR1 DFQATT, CDR2 SNEGSKA (reference sequence). The V and J ends lost 3 bases and 4 bases respectively, with 9 bases between them. This CDR3 region has 12 residues. CDR3 amino acids: CSARVGAYGYTF. CDR3 nucleotides: TGCAGTGCTAGGGTGGGTGCCTATGGCTACACCTTC.

This clonotype was seen repeatedly, ten times or more. The rearrangement joins TRBV7-2 to TRBJ2-2; tentative D call: TRBD1 (6 bases). CDR1 and CDR2 from the germline V gene are SGHTA and FQGNSA. Trimming removed 4 bases at V and 2 bases at J, with 17 bases between. This CDR3 comprises 17 residues. In DNA form, the CDR3 reads TGTGCCAGCAGCTCCCCCTCCGGGACAACAAACACCGGGGAGCTGTTTTTT. Amino acid sequence: CASSSPSGTTNTGELFF.

In this sample, this clonotype turned up many times. The rearrangement joins TRBV4-3 to TRBJ2-3; D might be TRBD2 (6 bases). The CDR3 is 13 amino acids. Germline V gives CDR1 LGHNA, CDR2 YSLEER. V lost 1 base and J lost 6, with 8 bases in between. The CDR3 reads CASSQAGRDTQYF. CDR3 bases: TGCGCCAGCAGCCAAGCAGGGAGGGATACGCAGTATTTT.

This sequence joins TRBV29-1 and TRBJ1-2; no clear D. Trimming shortened V by 4 bases and J by 2 bases, and 8 bases separated the two germline ends. This CDR3 is 12 amino acids long. Germline CDR1 is SQVTM and CDR2 is ANQGSEA. In nucleotides, the CDR3 is TGCAGCGTTGTGGACTCCAACTATGGCTACACCTTC. Protein product: CSVVDSNYGYTF.

This clonotype has more than one count but fewer than ten. V is TRBV5-1 and J is TRBJ2-1, with D maybe TRBD2 (5 bases). V lost 6 bases and J lost 10, with 11 bases in between. This CDR3 has 11 amino acids. Germline V gene data show CDR1 as SGHRS and CDR2 as YFSETQ. DNA for the CDR3: TGCGCCAGCACCCTAGCACAGGAGCAGTTCTTC. Translated: CASTLAQEQFF. Filled out from reference TRBV5-1 and TRBJ2-1, the complete variable domain reads KAGVTQTPRYLIKTRGQQVTLSCSPISGHRSVSWYQQTPGQGLQFLFEYFSETQRNKGNFPGRFSGRQFSNSRSEMNVSTLELGDSALYLCASTLAQEQFFGPGTRLTVL.

This clonotype was detected many times. The chain uses TRBV10-2 and TRBJ1-6, with D possibly TRBD1 on 5 matching bases. The CDR3 contains 16 residues. V was clipped by 7 bases and J by 7 bases, with 20 bases between them. Germline V lookup: CDR1 WSHSY, CDR2 SAAADI. CDR3 DNA: TGCGCCAGCAATCCAAGCGGGGCAAGCTCCAATTCACCCCTCCACTTT. Residues: CASNPSGASSNSPLHF.

This clonotype has a count of ten or more. This chain links TRBV7-2 with TRBJ1-1; TRBD1 matches 8 bases. This CDR3 is 16 amino acids long. Trimming cost V 5 bases and J 5 bases; bases outside gene matches: 13. From germline, CDR1 is SGHTA and CDR2 FQGNSA. CDR3 protein: CASSPGAGGAGTEAFF. For the CDR3, the DNA is TGTGCCAGCAGCCCCGGGGCAGGGGGCGCAGGTACTGAAGCTTTCTTT.

The chain links TRBV6-5 to TRBJ1-1, with D possibly being TRBD1 (6 bases). The CDR3 runs 13 residues. Trimming took off 7 bases at V and 5 bases at J, with 14 bases between the two ends. Per germline, CDR1 MNHEY and CDR2 SVGAGI. In nucleotides, the CDR3 is TGTGCCAGCAATCAGGGGCTGGTGACTGAAGCTTTCTTT. Its translation: CASNQGLVTEAFF.

In its sample, this clonotype was seen many times. The chain employs TRBV20-1 and TRBJ2-7, with 8 bases identical to TRBD1. Germline CDR1 DFQATT, CDR2 SNEGSKA (reference sequence). CDR3 length: 13 amino acids. The J segment lost 6 bases and the V segment lost 0 bases, leaving 4 bases of the junction unmatched. CDR3 protein: CSARDAGTGEQYV. In DNA, the CDR3 is TGCAGTGCTAGAGATGCCGGGACAGGCGAGCAGTACGTC.

This clonotype appeared many times. This chain joins TRBV7-2 and TRBJ1-5, with D perhaps TRBD1 (6 bases). CDR3 size: 15 residues. V lost 1 base and J 6 bases, leaving 13 bases between the germline ends. CDR1 and CDR2 from the germline V gene are SGHTA and FQGNSA. The CDR3 loop is CASSLEQGGGQPQHF. In nucleotides, the CDR3 is TGTGCCAGCAGCTTAGAACAGGGCGGGGGTCAGCCCCAGCATTTT.

This clonotype was observed many times. The chain couples TRBV20-1 to TRBJ2-2; D call uncertain. Germline V CDR1 and CDR2: DFQATT, SNEGSKA (reference sequence). The CDR3 is made up of 13 amino acids. Trimming pared 7 bases from V and 0 bases from J, leaving 9 bases between. The CDR3 region is CSGWGSNTGELFF. Here the CDR3 DNA reads TGCAGTGGCTGGGGATCGAACACCGGGGAGCTGTTTTTT.

This clonotype was counted at least ten times. CDR3 DNA sequence: TGCAGTGCTATTGATACCGGGACACAAGAGACCCAGTACTTC. Translating gives CSAIDTGTQETQYF. The chain couples TRBV20-1 to TRBJ2-5, with D possibly matching TRBD1 (6 bases). The CDR3 length is 14 residues. Germline V lookup: CDR1 DFQATT, CDR2 SNEGSKA (reference sequence). Deletions cut 4 bases from V and 2 bases from J, with 14 bases between.